A single sample is the source of the 16 T cell receptor beta chains below, sequenced in a study of vaccination effects on CD4 cells after COVID-19. Antigens of these TCRs are unknown. TCRdb keeps only in-frame clones here, not all; method: immunoSEQ multiplex PCR. Of around 30,000 clones in the sample, around two thirds were seen once. Following culture for approximately 11 days, CD4+ T cells were isolated. Sample: CD4+ T cells from PBMCs cultured without peptide, taken before COVID-19 vaccination. Receptors were obtained from a human donor who received a COVID-19 vaccine.

CDR3 bases: TGTGCCAGCAGCCCAACCACGACTAGTCCCCAGTACTTC. It is translated as CASSPTTTSPQYF. The J gene is TRBJ2-5, the V gene TRBV3-1 (or the pseudogene TRBV3-2), with D perhaps TRBD2 (6 bases). Looked up from germline, CDR1 is LGHDT and CDR2 is YNNKEL (reference sequence). The CDR3 totals 13 residues. V shed 4 bases and J shed 9 bases, with 15 bases lying between them.

The gene calls are TRBV18 and TRBJ2-7, with 11 nucleotides matching TRBD1. V lost 3 bases to trimming and J lost 2 bases; unmatched junction nucleotides: 12. CDR3 size: 18 residues. Germline CDR1 and CDR2: KGHSH and LQKENI. CDR3 in DNA: TGTGCCAGCTCACCTAGCACAATTAGGACAGGGGGCGCCTACGAGCAGTACTTC. It translates to CASSPSTIRTGGAYEQYF.

The chain recombines TRBV15 with TRBJ2-3; D remains unclear. This CDR3 comprises 16 residues. The germline gives CDR1 LNHNV, CDR2 YYDKDF (reference sequence). V was shortened by 0 bases and J by 8 bases, with 18 bases between the two germline ends. This chain's CDR3 is CATSRDFGFDPGTQYF. CDR3 coding DNA: TGTGCCACCAGCAGAGATTTTGGCTTTGACCCGGGTACGCAGTATTTT.

In this sample, this clone turned up once. The chain links TRBV4-1 to TRBJ2-1, with D maybe TRBD2 (5 bases). Per germline, CDR1 MGHRA and CDR2 YSYEKL. V was cut by 0 bases and J by 6 bases, with 18 bases left in between. The CDR3 extends over 17 amino acids. CDR3 DNA: TGCGCCAGCAGCCAAGATCTGGGCCCTGGGAGCGCCAATGAGCAGTTCTTC. It translates to CASSQDLGPGSANEQFF.

The V call is TRBV7-9, the J call TRBJ2-6, with D possibly matching TRBD1 (6 bases). The V end was cut by 4 bases, the J end by 0 bases, with 16 bases between. CDR1 is SEHNR and CDR2 is FQNEAQ in the germline V gene (reference sequence). The CDR3 extends over 18 amino acids. CDR3 DNA: TGTGCCAGCAGCTGGACATGGGGGCCCCGCTCTGGGGCCAACGTCCTGACTTTC. Translation: CASSWTWGPRSGANVLTF.

This clone was counted between two and nine times. V is TRBV4-1 and J is TRBJ2-7, with 12 bases fitting TRBD2. Germline V CDR1 and CDR2: MGHRA, YSYEKL. V gave up 5 bases and J gave up 4 bases; unmatched junction bases: 6. This CDR3 is 15 amino acids long. In nucleotides, the CDR3 is TGCGCCAGCAGCGTAGGACTAGCGGGAACTTACGAGCAGTACTTC. Protein: CASSVGLAGTYEQYF.

Only one count was recorded for this clone. This chain links TRBV2 with TRBJ2-5, with 8 positions matching TRBD1. This CDR3 spans 17 amino acids. CDR1 SNHLY and CDR2 FYNNEI come from the germline V gene. The J segment lost 4 bases and the V segment lost 6 bases, leaving 16 bases of the junction unmatched. Here the CDR3 reads CASRDGAGRGPGETQYF. The CDR3, as DNA: TGTGCCAGCAGGGATGGAGCTGGCAGGGGGCCCGGAGAGACCCAGTACTTC.

The V and J genes are TRBV20-1 and TRBJ2-7; 7 nucleotides match TRBD1. Looked up from germline, CDR1 is DFQATT and CDR2 is SNEGSKA (reference sequence). This CDR3 has 17 amino acids. Trimming cost V 3 bases and J 0 bases; bases outside gene matches: 14. The CDR3 region is CSASERYRGSLSYEQYF. The CDR3 region has the DNA TGCAGTGCTAGTGAAAGATACAGGGGATCCCTCTCCTACGAGCAGTACTTC.

The table lists this clone with a count of one. The chain carries TRBV19 and TRBJ2-7, with TRBD2 identical over 9 bases. The CDR3 runs 16 residues. Per the germline V gene, CDR1 is LNHDA and CDR2 is SQIVND (reference sequence). V dropped 2 bases and J dropped 7; count of bases not matched to a gene: 12. CDR3 loop: CASSIPSAGGLGEQYF. The DNA of the CDR3 is TGTGCCAGTAGTATACCCTCCGCGGGAGGGCTGGGAGAGCAGTACTTC.

This clone came up once. The chain uses TRBV29-1 and TRBJ2-5; TRBD2 matches at 10 bases. The CDR3 loop spans 14 amino acids. CDR1 and CDR2 (germline): SQVTM, ANQGSEA. The junction had 7 bases not matched to a gene; V was cut back by 4 bases and J by 5 bases. The CDR3 bases are TGCAGCGTTGGCGAAGCGGGAGGGCCGGAGACCCAGTACTTC. It translates to CSVGEAGGPETQYF. Together with reference TRBV29-1 and TRBJ2-5, the CDR3 gives the full variable domain: SAVISQKPSRDICQRGTSLTIQCQVDSQVTMMFWYRQQPGQSLTLIATANQGSEATYESGFVIDKFPISRPNLTFSTLTVSNMSPEDSSIYLCSVGEAGGPETQYFGPGTRLLVL.

The CDR3 DNA is TGTGCCAGCGGATACCGGGACAGGCCTTCACCCCTCCACTTT. Protein sequence: CASGYRDRPSPLHF. The rearrangement joins TRBV6-5 to TRBJ1-6, with 8 bases fitting TRBD1. Germline values: CDR1 MNHEY, CDR2 SVGAGI. The CDR3 spans 14 residues. V lost 8 bases, J lost 9 bases, and 9 bases stayed unmatched.

The V call is TRBV5-1, the J call TRBJ2-1; 9 bases are shared with TRBD1. The CDR3 is made up of 15 amino acids. V lost 2 bases to trimming and J lost 6 bases; unmatched junction nucleotides: 6. CDR1 SGHRS and CDR2 YFSETQ come from the germline V gene. The CDR3 reads CASSFGDREPNEQFF. The CDR3 DNA reads TGCGCCAGCAGCTTCGGGGACAGGGAACCCAATGAGCAGTTCTTC.

The rearrangement uses TRBV6-5 and TRBJ2-2; D gene uncertain. Between the trimmed V and J ends, which lost 3 bases and 6 bases, there was a span of 8 bases. The CDR3 spans 13 residues. CDR1 is MNHEY, CDR2 SVGAGI, per germline. The CDR3: CASSYPFSGELFF. CDR3 nucleotides: TGTGCCAGCAGTTATCCTTTCTCCGGGGAGCTGTTTTTT.

In DNA form, the CDR3 reads TGTGCCAGCAGCTTACTAACCAGGGGGCGGAATGTAAACATTCAGTACTTC. Residues: CASSLLTRGRNVNIQYF. The chain has TRBV7-9 and TRBJ2-4, with 8 nucleotides matching TRBD1. J gave up 6 bases and V 2 bases, and 12 bases lay outside the gene matches. There are 17 residues in the CDR3. Per the germline V gene, CDR1 is SEHNR and CDR2 is FQNEAQ (reference sequence).

The V gene is TRBV3-1 (or the pseudogene TRBV3-2), the J gene TRBJ2-3; 8 bases align to TRBD2. Losses at the gene ends were 4 bases for V and 4 bases for J; bases not matched to a gene: 4. CDR1 and CDR2 (germline): LGHDT, YNNKEL (reference sequence). CDR3 length equals 14 residues. In nucleotides, the CDR3 is TGTGCCAGCAGCCCCGGGACTAGATCAGATACGCAGTATTTT. This gives the protein CASSPGTRSDTQYF.

Concerning this clone itself: Relative to the germline gene, one junction end is altered; a read error may explain this. The chain is built from TRBV7-8 and TRBJ2-7; 8 bases map to TRBD2. This CDR3 is built from 12 residues. Germline CDR1 is SGHVS and CDR2 is FQNEAQ. The CDR3 reads CASSLPGGGLAF. The CDR3, as DNA: TGTGCCAGCAGCTTACCCGGCGGGGGGCTCGCCTTC. Supplemented by reference TRBV7-8 and TRBJ2-7, the full variable domain reads GAGVSQSPRYKVAKRGQDVALRCDPISGHVSLFWYQQALGQGPEFLTYFQNEAQLDKSGLPSDRFFAERPEGSVSTLKIQRTQQEDSAVYLCASSLPGGGLAFGPGTRLTVT.